Here is one T cell receptor (beta chain) with its context. Recruitment covered 25 or so US areas and drew participants whose ages spanned 18 to 89 years. Self-reported history from a screening survey and questionnaire set each donor's cohort. The V gene's germline CDR1 is SGHRS and CDR2 YFSETQ. The CDR3 contains 15 residues. Trimming cost V 3 bases and J 5 bases; bases outside gene matches: 6. This table comes from immunoSEQ multiplex PCR, and its TCRdb copy is limited to in-frame clones, with some not included. This table has roughly 430,000 clones, approximately 85% appearing once. The data stem from a study of blood T cell repertoires in COVID-19. The wider study: Samples of COVID-19 (acute and convalescent) were obtained from the United States, Italy and Spain. PBMCs, B-cell-depleted T cells, or T cells were the source of the cDNA or gDNA that made up the material.

The sequencing sample was made of PBMCs or T cells enriched from blood (not recorded which). The TCR originated in a woman aged 40-49 years with acute COVID-19. The chain carries TRBV5-1 and TRBJ2-5; 11 bases line up with TRBD2. The CDR3 loop reads CASSSTSGGSETQYF. The CDR3 DNA reads TGCGCCAGCAGCTCCACTAGCGGGGGAAGTGAGACCCAGTACTTC. Looking up the rest from reference TRBV5-1 and TRBJ2-5 gives the full variable domain: KAGVTQTPRYLIKTRGQQVTLSCSPISGHRSVSWYQQTPGQGLQFLFEYFSETQRNKGNFPGRFSGRQFSNSRSEMNVSTLELGDSALYLCASSSTSGGSETQYFGPGTRLLVL.